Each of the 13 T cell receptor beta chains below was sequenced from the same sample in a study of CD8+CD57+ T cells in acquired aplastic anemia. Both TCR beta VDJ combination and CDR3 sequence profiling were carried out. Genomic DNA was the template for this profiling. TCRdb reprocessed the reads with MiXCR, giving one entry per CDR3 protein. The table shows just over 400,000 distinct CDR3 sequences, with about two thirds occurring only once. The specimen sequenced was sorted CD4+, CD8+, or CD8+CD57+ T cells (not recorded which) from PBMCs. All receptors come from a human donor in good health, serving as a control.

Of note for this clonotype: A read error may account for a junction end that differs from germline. CDR3: CASSLGQATAYEQF. For the CDR3, the DNA is TGTGCCAGCAGCTTGGGGCAGGCCACGGCATACGAGCAGTTT. The chain recombines TRBV7-2 with TRBJ1-6; TRBD1 is a possible D gene (5 bases). The CDR3 extends over 14 amino acids. Germline CDR1 reads SGHTA; CDR2 reads FQGNSA.

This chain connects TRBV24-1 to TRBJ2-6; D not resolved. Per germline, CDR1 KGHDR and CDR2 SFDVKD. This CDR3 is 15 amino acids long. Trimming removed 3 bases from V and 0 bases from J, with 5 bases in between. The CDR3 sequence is CATSDAVSGANVLTF. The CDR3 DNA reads TGTGCCACCAGTGATGCGGTCTCTGGGGCCAACGTCCTGACTTTC.

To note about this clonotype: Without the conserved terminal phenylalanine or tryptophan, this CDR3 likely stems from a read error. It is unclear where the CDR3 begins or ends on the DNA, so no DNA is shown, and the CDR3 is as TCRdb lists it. The CDR3: CASSFGGRRSQLH. The chain joins TRBV7-3 to TRBJ2-7; the D call in the table, TRBD1, was not verified against the DNA. The CDR3 region is 13 residues in length, termini included. Germline-derived CDR1 and CDR2 are SGHTA and FQGTGA.

In DNA form, the CDR3 reads TGTGCCAGCAGCTTAGCATTAGACTTACAACATCGGGGATATTTT. It codes for CASSLALDLQHRGYF. This chain connects TRBV7-2 to TRBJ2-3; TRBD2 is a possible D gene (5 bases). The germline V gene has CDR1 SGHTA and CDR2 FQGNSA. The V end was cut by 0 bases, the J end by 15 bases, with 22 bases between. This CDR3 is built from 15 residues.

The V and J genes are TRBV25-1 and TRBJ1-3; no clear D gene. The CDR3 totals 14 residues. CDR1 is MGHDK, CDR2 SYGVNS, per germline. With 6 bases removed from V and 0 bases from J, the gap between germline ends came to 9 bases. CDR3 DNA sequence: TGTGCCAGCAGCCCACGCTCCTCTGGAAACACCATATATTTT. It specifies CASSPRSSGNTIYF.

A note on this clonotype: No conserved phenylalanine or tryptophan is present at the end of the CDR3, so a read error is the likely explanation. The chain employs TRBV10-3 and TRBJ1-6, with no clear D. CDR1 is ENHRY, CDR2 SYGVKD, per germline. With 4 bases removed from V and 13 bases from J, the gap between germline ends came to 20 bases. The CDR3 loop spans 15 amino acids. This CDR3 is CAISGTEQWGAPLHC. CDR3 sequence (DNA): TGTGCCATCAGTGGAACAGAACAGTGGGGTGCCCCCCTCCACTGT.

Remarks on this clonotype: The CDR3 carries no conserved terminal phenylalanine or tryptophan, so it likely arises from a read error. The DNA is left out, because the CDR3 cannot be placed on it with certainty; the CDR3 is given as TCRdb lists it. CDR3 amino acids: CAGRSIQGDFGYT. The chain is built from TRBV7-2 and TRBJ2-3; the DNA was not used to check the table's D call, TRBD1. The CDR3 has 13 amino acids, counting both end residues. Germline values: CDR1 SGHTA, CDR2 FQGNSA.

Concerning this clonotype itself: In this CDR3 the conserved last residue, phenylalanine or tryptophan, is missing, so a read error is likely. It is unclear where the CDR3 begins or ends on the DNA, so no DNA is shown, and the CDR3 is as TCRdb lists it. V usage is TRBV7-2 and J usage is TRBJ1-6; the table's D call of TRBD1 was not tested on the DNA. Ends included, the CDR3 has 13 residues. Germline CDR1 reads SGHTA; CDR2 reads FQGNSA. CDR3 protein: CASSPVGGANSPL.

CDR3 DNA sequence: TGTGCCAGCAGTACACCGACAGGGGTCTATGGCTACACCTTC. Its protein is CASSTPTGVYGYTF. The chain has TRBV6-1 and TRBJ1-2, with TRBD1 matching over 8 bases. The CDR3 has 14 amino acids. Germline lookup yields CDR1 MNHNS and CDR2 SASEGT. Trimming took 5 bases from V and 4 from J; bases not matched to a gene: 6.

CDR3 region: CASNNRLAGEVNEQFF. The CDR3 bases are TGTGCCAGCAACAACAGACTAGCGGGGGAGGTCAATGAGCAGTTCTTC. The V call is TRBV12-3 or TRBV12-4, the J call TRBJ2-1; 12 bases fit TRBD2. V shed 7 bases and J 6 bases; nucleotides not matched to a gene: 10. The CDR3 sequence is 16 residues long.

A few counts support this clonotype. The CDR3 reads CASSDRGAGVTDTQYF. The CDR3 region has the DNA TGTGCCAGCAGTGACAGGGGAGCGGGAGTCACAGATACGCAGTATTTT. This rearrangement joins TRBV2 to TRBJ2-3, with 8 bases aligning to TRBD2. The V gene's germline CDR1 is SNHLY and CDR2 FYNNEI. The CDR3 contains 16 residues. V lost 3 bases to trimming and J lost 2 bases; unmatched junction nucleotides: 7.

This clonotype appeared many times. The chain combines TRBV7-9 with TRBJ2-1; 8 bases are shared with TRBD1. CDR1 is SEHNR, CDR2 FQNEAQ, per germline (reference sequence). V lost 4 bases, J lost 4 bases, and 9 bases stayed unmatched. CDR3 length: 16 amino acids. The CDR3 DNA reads TGTGCCAGCAGCTCATACCAGGGGGCGTGGTACAATGAGCAGTTCTTC. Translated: CASSSYQGAWYNEQFF.

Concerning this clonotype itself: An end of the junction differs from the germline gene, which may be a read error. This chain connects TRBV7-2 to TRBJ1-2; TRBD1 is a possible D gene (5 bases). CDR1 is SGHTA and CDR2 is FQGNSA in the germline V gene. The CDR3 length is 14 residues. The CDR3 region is CASSLAGGAGTDTF. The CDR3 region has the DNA TGTGCCAGCAGCTTAGCGGGCGGGGCAGGCACAGATACGTTC.